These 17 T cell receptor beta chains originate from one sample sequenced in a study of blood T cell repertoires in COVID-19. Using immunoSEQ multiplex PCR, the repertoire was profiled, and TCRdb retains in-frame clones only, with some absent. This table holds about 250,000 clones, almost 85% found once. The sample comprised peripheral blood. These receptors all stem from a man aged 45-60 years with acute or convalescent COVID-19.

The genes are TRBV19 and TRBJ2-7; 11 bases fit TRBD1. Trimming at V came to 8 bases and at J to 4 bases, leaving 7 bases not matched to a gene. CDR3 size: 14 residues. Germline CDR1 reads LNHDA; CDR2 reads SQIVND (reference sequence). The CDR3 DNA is TGTGCCAGTTCGTTCGGGACAGGGGGATACGAGCAGTACTTC. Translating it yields CASSFGTGGYEQYF.

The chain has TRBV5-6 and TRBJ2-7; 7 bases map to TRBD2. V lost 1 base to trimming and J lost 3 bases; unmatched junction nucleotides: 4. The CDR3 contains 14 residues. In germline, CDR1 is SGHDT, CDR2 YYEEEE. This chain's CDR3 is CASSLFGGFYEQYF. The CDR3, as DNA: TGTGCCAGCAGCTTGTTCGGGGGGTTCTACGAGCAGTACTTC.

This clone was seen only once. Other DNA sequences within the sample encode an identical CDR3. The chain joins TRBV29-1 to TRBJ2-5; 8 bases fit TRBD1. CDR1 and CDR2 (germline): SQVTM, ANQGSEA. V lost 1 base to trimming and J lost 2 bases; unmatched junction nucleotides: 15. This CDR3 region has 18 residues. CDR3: CSVEAPLGTGWTQETQYF. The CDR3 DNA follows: TGCAGCGTTGAAGCCCCACTTGGGACAGGTTGGACACAAGAGACCCAGTACTTC.

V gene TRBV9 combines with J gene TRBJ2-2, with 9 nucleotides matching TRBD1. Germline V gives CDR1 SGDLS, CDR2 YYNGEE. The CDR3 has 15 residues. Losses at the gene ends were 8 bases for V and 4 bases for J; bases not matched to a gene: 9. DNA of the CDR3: TGTGCCAGTAGCCGGGACAGGGTATTCACCGGGGAGCTGTTTTTT. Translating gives CASSRDRVFTGELFF.

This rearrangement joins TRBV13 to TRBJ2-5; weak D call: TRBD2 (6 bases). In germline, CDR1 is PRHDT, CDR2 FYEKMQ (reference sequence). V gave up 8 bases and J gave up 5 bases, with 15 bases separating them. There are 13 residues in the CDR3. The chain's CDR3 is CASSAGHPETQYF. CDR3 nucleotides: TGTGCCAGCTCGGCGGGGCACCCGGAGACCCAGTACTTC.

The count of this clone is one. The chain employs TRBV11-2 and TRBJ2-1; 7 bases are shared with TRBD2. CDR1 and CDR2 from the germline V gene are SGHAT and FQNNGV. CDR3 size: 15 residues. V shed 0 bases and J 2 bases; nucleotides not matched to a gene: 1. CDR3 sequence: CASSLDGTTYNEQFF. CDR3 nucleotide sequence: TGTGCCAGCAGCTTAGATGGGACTACCTACAATGAGCAGTTCTTC.

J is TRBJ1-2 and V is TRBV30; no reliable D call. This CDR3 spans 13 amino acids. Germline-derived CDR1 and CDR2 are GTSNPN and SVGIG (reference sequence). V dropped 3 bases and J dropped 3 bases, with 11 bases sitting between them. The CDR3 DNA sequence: TGTGCCTGGAGCATAGCCGGTGACTATGGCTACACCTTC. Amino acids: CAWSIAGDYGYTF.

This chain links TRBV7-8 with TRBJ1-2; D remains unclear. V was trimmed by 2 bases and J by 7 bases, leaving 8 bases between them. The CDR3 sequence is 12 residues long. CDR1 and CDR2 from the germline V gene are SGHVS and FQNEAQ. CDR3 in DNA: TGTGCCAGCAGCTTAACTTCAAGTGGCTACACCTTC. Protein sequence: CASSLTSSGYTF.

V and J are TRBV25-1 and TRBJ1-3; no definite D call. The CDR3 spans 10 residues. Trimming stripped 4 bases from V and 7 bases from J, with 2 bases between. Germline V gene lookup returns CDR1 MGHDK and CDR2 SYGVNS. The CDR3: CASSANTIYF. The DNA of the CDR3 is TGTGCCAGCAGTGCGAACACCATATATTTT. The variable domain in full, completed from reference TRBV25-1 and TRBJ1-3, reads EADIYQTPRYLVIGTGKKITLECSQTMGHDKMYWYQQDPGMELHLIHYSYGVNSTEKGDLSSESTVSRIRTEHFPLTLESARPSHTSQYLCASSANTIYFGEGSWLTVV.

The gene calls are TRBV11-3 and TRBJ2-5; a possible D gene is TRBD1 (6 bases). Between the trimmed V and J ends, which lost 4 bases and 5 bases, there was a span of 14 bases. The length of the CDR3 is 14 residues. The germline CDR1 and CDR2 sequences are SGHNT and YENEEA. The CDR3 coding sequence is TGTGCCAGCAGCTCCTCCCAGGGGCAGGAGACCCAGTACTTC. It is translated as CASSSSQGQETQYF.

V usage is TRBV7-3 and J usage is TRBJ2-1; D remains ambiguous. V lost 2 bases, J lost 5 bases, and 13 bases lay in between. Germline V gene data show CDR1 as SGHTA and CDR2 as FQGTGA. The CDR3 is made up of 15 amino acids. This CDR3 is CASSLDPSYNNEQFF. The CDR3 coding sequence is TGTGCCAGCAGCTTAGACCCTAGTTACAACAATGAGCAGTTCTTC. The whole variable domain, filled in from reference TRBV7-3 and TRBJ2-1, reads GAGVSQTPSNKVTEKGKYVELRCDPISGHTALYWYRQSLGQGPEFLIYFQGTGAADDSGLPNDRFFAVRPEGSVSTLKIQRTERGDSAVYLCASSLDPSYNNEQFFGPGTRLTVL.

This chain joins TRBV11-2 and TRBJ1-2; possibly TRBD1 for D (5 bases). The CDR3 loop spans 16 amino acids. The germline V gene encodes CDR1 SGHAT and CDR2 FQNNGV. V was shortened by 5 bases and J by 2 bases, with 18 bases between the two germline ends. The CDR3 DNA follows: TGTGCCAGCAGCATGGGCCCAACAGGAGGGAACTATGGCTACACCTTC. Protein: CASSMGPTGGNYGYTF.

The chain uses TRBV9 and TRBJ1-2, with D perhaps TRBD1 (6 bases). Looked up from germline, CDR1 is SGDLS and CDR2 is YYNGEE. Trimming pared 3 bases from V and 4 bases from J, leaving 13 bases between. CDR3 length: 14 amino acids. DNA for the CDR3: TGTGCCAGCAGCGCTGGACAGCTCCTCTATGGCTACACCTTC. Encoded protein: CASSAGQLLYGYTF.

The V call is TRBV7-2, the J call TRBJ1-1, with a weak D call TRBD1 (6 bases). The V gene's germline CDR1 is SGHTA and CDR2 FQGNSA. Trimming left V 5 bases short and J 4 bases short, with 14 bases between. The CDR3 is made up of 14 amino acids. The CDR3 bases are TGTGCCAGCAGCCCCCTGGGCAGGGGCACTGAAGCTTTCTTT. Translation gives CASSPLGRGTEAFF. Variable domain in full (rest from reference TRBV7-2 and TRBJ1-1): GAGVSQSPSNKVTEKGKDVELRCDPISGHTALYWYRQSLGQGLEFLIYFQGNSAPDKSGLPSDRFSAERTGGSVSTLTIQRTQQEDSAVYLCASSPLGRGTEAFFGQGTRLTVV.

CDR3 nucleotides: TGTGCCAGCAAGCCGCCTGGAGGACCCCTCCACTTT. Protein: CASKPPGGPLHF. This chain joins TRBV6-5 and TRBJ1-6; D not certain. CDR1 MNHEY and CDR2 SVGAGI come from the germline V gene. The CDR3 covers 12 residues. V lost 7 bases to trimming and J lost 12 bases, with 13 bases between them.

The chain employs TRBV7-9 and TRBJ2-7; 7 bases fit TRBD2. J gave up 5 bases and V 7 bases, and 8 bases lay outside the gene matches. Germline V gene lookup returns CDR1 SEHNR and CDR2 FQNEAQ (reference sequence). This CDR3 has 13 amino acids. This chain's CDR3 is CASNPWGGDEQYF. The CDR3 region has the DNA TGTGCCAGCAACCCGTGGGGGGGTGACGAGCAGTACTTC.

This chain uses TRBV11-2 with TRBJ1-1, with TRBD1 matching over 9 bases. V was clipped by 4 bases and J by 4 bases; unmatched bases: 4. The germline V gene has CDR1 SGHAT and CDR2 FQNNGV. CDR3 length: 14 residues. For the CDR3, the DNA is TGTGCCAGCAGCTGGACAGGGGCTGGCACTGAAGCTTTCTTT. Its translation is CASSWTGAGTEAFF.